The sequence of this TCR beta chain was determined in a study of cytomegalovirus exposure and HLA in healthy donors. Study observations and caveats: When a later analysis compared HLA-associated TCR beta chains with equally common others, the HLA-associated chains turned out to be more clonally expanded and to have lower generation probabilities.

CDR3 length equals 15 residues. In germline, CDR1 is SNHLY, CDR2 FYNNEI. With 4 bases clipped from V and 7 bases from J, the junction kept 7 bases outside the gene matches. 60 Vbeta and 13 Jbeta primers were used in PCR. Sequencing was performed with immunoSEQ multiplex PCR; in TCRdb, only in-frame clones are kept and a portion is missing. The data contain about 190,000 clones, more than 80% of them seen just once; the ten biggest clones take up over 2.5%. Concerning this clone: What it binds is not known.

The receptor comes from a woman aged 50 to 60 in good health and CMV-seropositive. The chain recombines TRBV2 with TRBJ1-6, with 7 bases identical to TRBD1. Sequencing used PBMCs. The CDR3 nucleotides are TGTGCCAGCAGTGTGTCGGGACAGATAAATTCACCCCTCCACTTT. Protein sequence: CASSVSGQINSPLHF.